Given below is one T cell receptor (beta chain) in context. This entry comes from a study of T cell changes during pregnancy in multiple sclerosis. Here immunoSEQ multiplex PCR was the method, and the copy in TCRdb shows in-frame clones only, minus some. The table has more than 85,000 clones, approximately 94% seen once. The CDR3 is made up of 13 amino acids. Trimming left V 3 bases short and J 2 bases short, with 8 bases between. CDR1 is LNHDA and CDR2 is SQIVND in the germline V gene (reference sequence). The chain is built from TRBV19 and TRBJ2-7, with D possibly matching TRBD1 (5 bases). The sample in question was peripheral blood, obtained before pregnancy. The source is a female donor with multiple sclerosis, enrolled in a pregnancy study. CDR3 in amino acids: CASSMTATYEQYF. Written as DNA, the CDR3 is TGTGCCAGTAGTATGACAGCGACCTACGAGCAGTACTTC.